The 4 T cell receptor beta chains below come from one sample, sequenced in a study of response to subunit inactivated influenza vaccine. TCRdb recomputed calls from the RT-PCR reads with MiXCR, one row per CDR3 protein. The sample has around 170,000 distinct CDR3 sequences; around 11% are singletons. Sequences were derived from CD8+ T cells sorted from PBMCs, sampled less than 30 months after vaccination. The receptors originated from a man aged 50 to 75 who received an inactivated influenza vaccine.

Ten or more counts support this clonotype. The chain has TRBV20-1 and TRBJ2-2; tentative D call: TRBD1 (5 bases). V shed 5 bases and J shed 3 bases, with 10 bases lying between them. CDR3 length: 13 residues. Looked up from germline, CDR1 is DFQATT and CDR2 is SNEGSKA (reference sequence). The CDR3 reads CSAGAQHTGELFF. In DNA form, the CDR3 reads TGCAGTGCTGGGGCACAGCACACCGGGGAGCTGTTTTTT.

The gene calls are TRBV7-8 and TRBJ1-4; tentatively, D is TRBD1 (5 bases). The CDR3 consists of 17 residues. Trimming left V 3 bases short and J 10 bases short, with 24 bases between. Per the germline V gene, CDR1 is SGHVS and CDR2 is FQNEAQ. CDR3: CASSFDSFEGDRRKLFF. CDR3 nucleotides: TGTGCCAGCAGCTTTGACAGCTTCGAGGGTGATCGAAGAAAACTGTTTTTT.

This clonotype was seen a few times. The gene calls are TRBV4-1 and TRBJ1-5; D is unclear. CDR1 and CDR2 (germline): MGHRA, YSYEKL. The CDR3 totals 13 residues. V lost 1 base and J lost 4, with 5 bases in between. The CDR3 nucleotides read TGCGCCAGCAGCCAAGTACCTAATCAGCCCCAGCATTTT. It encodes CASSQVPNQPQHF.

The V gene is TRBV4-3, the J gene TRBJ2-3, with 9 bases that match TRBD1. Losses at the gene ends were 2 bases for V and 4 bases for J; bases not matched to a gene: 4. Germline V gives CDR1 LGHNA, CDR2 YSLEER. There are 15 residues in the CDR3. For the CDR3, the DNA is TGCGCCAGCAGCCAAACAGGGGGCGATGCAGATACGCAGTATTTT. The encoded protein is CASSQTGGDADTQYF.